This TCR beta chain was identified during a study of control samples from healthy donors and cancer patients (dated by TCRdb to the early 2020s). The library was prepared using the immunoSEQ multiplex PCR assay. Sourced from immuneACCESS, this table was stored by TCRdb with only in-frame sequences that have V and J called. A share of the clones is absent; for the studies checked, an unresolved V gene accounts for under half, and the remainder has no known explanation. The sample's records list roughly 200,000 clones. The ten most abundant clones make up around 2% of the sample. Concerning this clone: Its antigen is unknown.

Including cysteine and phenylalanine, the CDR3 has 17 amino acids. Kept here is only the CDR3 DNA, which spans 51 bases and is read in frame from base 1. Trimming removed 4 bases from V and 6 bases from J; the gene matches leave 11 bases unexplained. Sequences LNHDA (CDR1) and SQIVND (CDR2) are obtained from the germline V gene (reference sequence). The origin of this receptor is a woman aged 25 to 39 in good health. The rearrangement combines TRBV19 with TRBJ1-6; 8 nucleotides in the junction match TRBD1. Source material: blood. The DNA reads TGTGCCAGTAGTACGCCTCCGACAGGGGACTCTAATTCACCCCTCCACTTT. Its protein is CASSTPPTGDSNSPLHF.